One sample yielded the 16 T cell receptor beta chains listed below, sequenced in a study of blood T cell repertoires in COVID-19. Using immunoSEQ multiplex PCR, the repertoire was profiled, and TCRdb retains in-frame clones only, with some absent. Among some 380,000 clones listed, more than 65% were seen once. Sample: peripheral blood. The receptors originated from a human donor with acute or convalescent COVID-19. The donor label of this sample is uncertain.

The chain couples TRBV6-5 to TRBJ2-7, with 12 bases fitting TRBD2. V lost 3 bases to trimming and J lost 1 base; unmatched junction nucleotides: 4. The CDR3 totals 16 residues. CDR1 is MNHEY and CDR2 is SVGAGI in the germline V gene. CDR3 nucleotide sequence: TGTGCCAGCAGTTATTCTGGGACTAGCGGGTCCTACGAGCAGTACTTC. As protein: CASSYSGTSGSYEQYF.

The J gene is TRBJ1-5, the V gene TRBV30; a possible D gene is TRBD1 (5 bases). The CDR3 has 14 residues. Germline assignment: CDR1 GTSNPN and CDR2 SVGIG (reference sequence). Trimming removed 8 bases from V and 0 bases from J, with 14 bases in between. As DNA, the CDR3 is TGTGCCCTGGGGGAGGCTAATAGCAATCAGCCCCAGCATTTT. Residues: CALGEANSNQPQHF.

This clone appeared a single time. This sample also contains other DNA sequences that code for the same CDR3. The rearrangement links TRBV5-1 to TRBJ1-1; D unresolved. CDR1 is SGHRS and CDR2 is YFSETQ in the germline V gene. The CDR3 runs 14 residues. V dropped 0 bases and J dropped 1 base, with 7 bases sitting between them. The CDR3 here is CASSLVAGNTEAFF. In DNA form, the CDR3 reads TGCGCCAGCAGCTTGGTGGCAGGGAACACTGAAGCTTTCTTT.

The chain links TRBV7-8 to TRBJ1-3; no reliable D call. The CDR3 has 15 amino acids. V lost 4 bases and J 2 bases, leaving 12 bases between the germline ends. Germline V CDR1 and CDR2: SGHVS, FQNEAQ. The CDR3: CASSWPGKAGNTIYF. The CDR3 bases are TGTGCCAGCAGCTGGCCAGGCAAGGCTGGAAACACCATATATTTT.

This chain links TRBV3-1 (or the pseudogene TRBV3-2) with TRBJ2-1, with TRBD1 identical over 9 bases. CDR1 is LGHDT, CDR2 YNNKEL, per germline (reference sequence). Trimming removed 4 bases from V and 4 bases from J; junction bases left unmatched: 5. This CDR3 has 15 residues. Here the CDR3 reads CASSPNRGLYNEQFF. The CDR3 DNA follows: TGTGCCAGCAGCCCGAACAGGGGGCTTTACAATGAGCAGTTCTTC.

The V call is TRBV2, the J call TRBJ2-2; D is possibly TRBD1 (5 bases). This CDR3 is built from 15 residues. Germline V CDR1 and CDR2: SNHLY, FYNNEI. V was trimmed by 5 bases and J by 6 bases, leaving 16 bases between them. This chain's CDR3 is CASSRGRINAGELFF. The CDR3 DNA sequence: TGTGCCAGCAGTAGGGGTCGGATCAACGCCGGGGAGCTGTTTTTT.

The chain uses TRBV15 and TRBJ2-1; 16 nucleotides line up with TRBD2. After removal of 1 base from V and 0 bases from J, the junction contained 6 bases not matched to a gene. This CDR3 has 20 residues. CDR1 and CDR2 from the germline V gene are LNHNV and YYDKDF (reference sequence). This CDR3 reads CATSRVGGLAGGSSYNEQFF. The DNA for the CDR3 is TGTGCCACCAGCAGAGTCGGGGGACTAGCGGGAGGGAGCTCCTACAATGAGCAGTTCTTC.

This chain joins TRBV11-2 and TRBJ2-7; TRBD1 is a possible D gene (5 bases). There are 11 residues in the CDR3. Between the trimmed V and J ends, which lost 7 bases and 2 bases, there was a span of 6 bases. Germline CDR1 is SGHAT and CDR2 is FQNNGV. The CDR3, as DNA: TGTGCCAGCACGGACACCTACGAGCAGTACTTC. This gives the protein CASTDTYEQYF. Filled out from reference TRBV11-2 and TRBJ2-7, the complete variable domain reads EAGVAQSPRYKIIEKRQSVAFWCNPISGHATLYWYQQILGQGPKLLIQFQNNGVVDDSQLPKDRFSAERLKGVDSTLKIQPAKLEDSAVYLCASTDTYEQYFGPGTRLTVT.

The rearrangement uses TRBV15 and TRBJ1-1, with D unclear. Germline V gene lookup returns CDR1 LNHNV and CDR2 YYDKDF (reference sequence). The CDR3 is made up of 14 amino acids. The ends were cut back, 3 bases at V and 4 bases at J, with 12 bases in the middle. The CDR3 protein is CATSSGVFSTEAFF. For the CDR3, the DNA is TGTGCCACCAGCAGCGGTGTTTTTAGCACTGAAGCTTTCTTT. Variable domain in full (rest from reference TRBV15 and TRBJ1-1): DAMVIQNPRYQVTQFGKPVTLSCSQTLNHNVMYWYQQKSSQAPKLLFHYYDKDFNNEADTPDNFQSRRPNTSFCFLDIRSPGLGDTAMYLCATSSGVFSTEAFFGQGTRLTVV.

The sample holds one count of this clone. The J gene is TRBJ2-7, the V gene TRBV11-2, with a weak D call TRBD2 (6 bases). V was clipped by 6 bases and J by 3 bases, with 15 bases between them. This CDR3 is 14 amino acids long. From germline, CDR1 is SGHAT and CDR2 FQNNGV. This CDR3 is CASRRLGPIYEQYF. CDR3 nucleotide sequence: TGTGCCAGCAGACGACTAGGCCCCATCTACGAGCAGTACTTC.

J is TRBJ1-1 and V is TRBV18, with 8 nucleotides matching TRBD1. Germline V gene lookup returns CDR1 KGHSH and CDR2 LQKENI. The CDR3 runs 15 residues. Germline trimming cut 4 bases from V and 7 bases from J; bases unmatched to any gene: 11. The DNA of the CDR3 is TGTGCCAGCTCACTGCAGGGGGCGCGGGGTCTTGAAGCTTTCTTT. This codes for CASSLQGARGLEAFF.

The rearrangement links TRBV19 to TRBJ2-2; D is possibly TRBD1 (6 bases). The CDR3 has 17 residues. From germline, CDR1 is LNHDA and CDR2 SQIVND (reference sequence). With 2 bases removed from V and 1 base from J, the gap between germline ends came to 14 bases. The CDR3: CASSINRVVLNTGELFF. For the CDR3, the DNA is TGTGCCAGTAGTATAAACAGGGTTGTATTGAACACCGGGGAGCTGTTTTTT.

This clone was detected once. The V gene is TRBV10-3, the J gene TRBJ1-6; 8 bases are shared with TRBD1. This CDR3 is 14 amino acids long. Germline values: CDR1 ENHRY, CDR2 SYGVKD. Germline trimming cut 6 bases from V and 9 bases from J; bases unmatched to any gene: 7. CDR3 nucleotides: TGTGCCATCAGAAAGCAGGGGGCGGGTTCACCCCTCCACTTT. Translation: CAIRKQGAGSPLHF.

The chain couples TRBV30 to TRBJ2-2, with 7 bases that match TRBD1. The germline CDR1 and CDR2 sequences are GTSNPN and SVGIG (reference sequence). The CDR3 extends over 13 amino acids. J lost 5 bases, V lost 5 bases, and 5 bases had no gene match. The CDR3 loop reads CAWLVRGTGELFF. In DNA form, the CDR3 reads TGTGCCTGGCTCGTCAGGGGGACCGGGGAGCTGTTTTTT.

This chain uses TRBV25-1 with TRBJ1-3, with TRBD1 matching 8 bases. J gave up 4 bases and V 7 bases, and 6 bases lay outside the gene matches. This CDR3 has 14 amino acids. Germline lookup yields CDR1 MGHDK and CDR2 SYGVNS. The CDR3 DNA reads TGTGCCAGCACCGGGACAGGCGCAGGAAACACCATATATTTT. Protein product: CASTGTGAGNTIYF.

The V call is TRBV7-2, the J call TRBJ1-4; perhaps TRBD1 as D (5 bases). There are 15 residues in the CDR3. The V and J ends lost 6 bases and 1 base respectively, with 12 bases between them. CDR1 SGHTA and CDR2 FQGNSA come from the germline V gene. The CDR3 here is CASRDWGLTNEKLFF. In DNA form, the CDR3 reads TGTGCCAGCAGGGATTGGGGCCTAACTAATGAAAAACTGTTTTTT.